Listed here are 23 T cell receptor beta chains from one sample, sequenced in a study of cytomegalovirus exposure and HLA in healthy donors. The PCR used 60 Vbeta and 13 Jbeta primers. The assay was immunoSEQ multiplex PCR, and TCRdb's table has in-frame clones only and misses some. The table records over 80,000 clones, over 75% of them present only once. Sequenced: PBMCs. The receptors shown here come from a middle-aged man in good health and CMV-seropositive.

The CDR3 sequence is CASSELREDNSPLHF. The CDR3 nucleotides read TGTGCCAGCAGTGAACTCAGGGAAGATAATTCACCCCTCCACTTT. The V and J genes are TRBV25-1 and TRBJ1-6; possibly TRBD1 for D (5 bases). The germline V gene encodes CDR1 MGHDK and CDR2 SYGVNS. Trimming removed 2 bases at V and 5 bases at J, with 10 bases between. CDR3 length: 15 amino acids. The whole variable domain, filled in from reference TRBV25-1 and TRBJ1-6, reads EADIYQTPRYLVIGTGKKITLECSQTMGHDKMYWYQQDPGMELHLIHYSYGVNSTEKGDLSSESTVSRIRTEHFPLTLESARPSHTSQYLCASSELREDNSPLHFGNGTRLTVT.

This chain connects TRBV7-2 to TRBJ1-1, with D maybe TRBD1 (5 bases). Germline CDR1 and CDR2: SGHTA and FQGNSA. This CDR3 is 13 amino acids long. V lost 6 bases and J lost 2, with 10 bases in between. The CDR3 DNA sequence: TGTGCCAGCAGATCAGGGTTAAACACTGAAGCTTTCTTT. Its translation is CASRSGLNTEAFF.

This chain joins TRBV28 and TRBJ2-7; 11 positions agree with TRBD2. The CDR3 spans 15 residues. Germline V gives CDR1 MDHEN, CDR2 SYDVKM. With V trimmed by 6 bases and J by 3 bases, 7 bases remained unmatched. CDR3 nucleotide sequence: TGTGCCAGCAGACAAACTAGCGGGAGAATCTACGAGCAGTACTTC. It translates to CASRQTSGRIYEQYF. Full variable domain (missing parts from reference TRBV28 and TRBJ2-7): DVKVTQSSRYLVKRTGEKVFLECVQDMDHENMFWYRQDPGLGLRLIYFSYDVKMKEKGDIPEGYSVSREKKERFSLILESASTNQTSMYLCASRQTSGRIYEQYFGPGTRLTVT.

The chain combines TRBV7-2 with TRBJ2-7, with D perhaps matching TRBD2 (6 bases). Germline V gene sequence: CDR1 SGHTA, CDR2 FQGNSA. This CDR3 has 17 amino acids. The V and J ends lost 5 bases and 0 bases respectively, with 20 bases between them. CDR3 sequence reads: CASSALRLLAVSYEQYF. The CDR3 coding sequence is TGTGCCAGCAGCGCTCTCCGGCTACTAGCCGTCTCCTACGAGCAGTACTTC.

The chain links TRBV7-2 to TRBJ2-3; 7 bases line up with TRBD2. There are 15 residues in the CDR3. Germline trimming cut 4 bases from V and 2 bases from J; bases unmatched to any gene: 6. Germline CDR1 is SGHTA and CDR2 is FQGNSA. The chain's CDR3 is CASSSPTSNTDTQYF. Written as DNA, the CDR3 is TGTGCCAGCAGCTCCCCGACTAGCAACACAGATACGCAGTATTTT.

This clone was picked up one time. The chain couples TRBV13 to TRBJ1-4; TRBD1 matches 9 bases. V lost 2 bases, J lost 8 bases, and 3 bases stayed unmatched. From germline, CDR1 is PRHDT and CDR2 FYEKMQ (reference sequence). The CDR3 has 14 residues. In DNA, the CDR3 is TGTGCCAGCAGCTTACCCGGGACAGGGGAAAAACTGTTTTTT. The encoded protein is CASSLPGTGEKLFF.

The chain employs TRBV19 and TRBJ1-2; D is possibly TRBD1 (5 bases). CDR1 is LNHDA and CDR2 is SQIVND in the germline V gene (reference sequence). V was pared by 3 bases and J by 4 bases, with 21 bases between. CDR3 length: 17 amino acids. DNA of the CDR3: TGTGCCAGTAGTATGAGGACACGGAGGGGCCGCCCCTATGGCTACACCTTC. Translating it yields CASSMRTRRGRPYGYTF.

The DNA for the CDR3 is TGTGCCAGCAGCTTGGCCGGGACAGTCTCTGGAAACACCATATATTTT. As protein: CASSLAGTVSGNTIYF. The chain links TRBV5-4 to TRBJ1-3; 7 bases are shared with TRBD1. V lost 0 bases to trimming and J lost 0 bases; unmatched junction nucleotides: 3. Germline values: CDR1 SGHNT, CDR2 YYREEE (reference sequence). CDR3 length: 16 residues.

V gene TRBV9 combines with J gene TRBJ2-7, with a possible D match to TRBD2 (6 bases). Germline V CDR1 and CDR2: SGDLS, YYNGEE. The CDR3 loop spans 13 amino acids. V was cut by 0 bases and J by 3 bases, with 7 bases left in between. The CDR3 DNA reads TGTGCCAGCAGCGTAGCGGGAGACTACGAGCAGTACTTC. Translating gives CASSVAGDYEQYF.

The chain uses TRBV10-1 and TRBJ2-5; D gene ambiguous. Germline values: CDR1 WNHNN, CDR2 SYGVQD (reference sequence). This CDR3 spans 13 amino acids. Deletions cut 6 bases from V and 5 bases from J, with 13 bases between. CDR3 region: CASSGGRRETQYF. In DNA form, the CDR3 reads TGCGCCAGCAGCGGCGGCCGACGGGAGACCCAGTACTTC.

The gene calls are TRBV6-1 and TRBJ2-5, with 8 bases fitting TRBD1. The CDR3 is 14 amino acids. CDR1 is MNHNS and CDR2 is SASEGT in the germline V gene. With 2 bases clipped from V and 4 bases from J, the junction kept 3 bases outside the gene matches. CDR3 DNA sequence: TGTGCCAGCAGTGAACTTGGACAGGGAGAGACCCAGTACTTC. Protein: CASSELGQGETQYF.

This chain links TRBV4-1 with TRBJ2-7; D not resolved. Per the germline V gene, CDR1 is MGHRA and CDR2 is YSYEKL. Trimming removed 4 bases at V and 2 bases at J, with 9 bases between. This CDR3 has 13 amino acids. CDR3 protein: CASSLTPAYEQYF. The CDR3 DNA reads TGCGCCAGCAGCCTGACACCTGCCTACGAGCAGTACTTC.

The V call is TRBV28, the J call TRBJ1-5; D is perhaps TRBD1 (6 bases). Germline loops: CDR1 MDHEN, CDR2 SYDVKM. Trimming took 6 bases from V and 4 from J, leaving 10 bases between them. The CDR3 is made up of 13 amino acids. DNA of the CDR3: TGTGCCAGCAGCCGCGGACAGAATCAGCCCCAGCATTTT. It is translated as CASSRGQNQPQHF.

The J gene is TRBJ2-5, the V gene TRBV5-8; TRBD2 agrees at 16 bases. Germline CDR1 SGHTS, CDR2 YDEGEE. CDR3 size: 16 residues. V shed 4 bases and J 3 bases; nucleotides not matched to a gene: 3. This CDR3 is CASSPGTSGREETQYF. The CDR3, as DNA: TGTGCCAGCAGCCCCGGGACTAGCGGGAGGGAAGAGACCCAGTACTTC.

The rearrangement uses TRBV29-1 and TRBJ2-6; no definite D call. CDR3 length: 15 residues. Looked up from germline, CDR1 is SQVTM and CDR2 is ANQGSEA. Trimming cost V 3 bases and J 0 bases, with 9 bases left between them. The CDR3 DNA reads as TGCAGCGTTGAGACACCAAACTCTGGGGCCAACGTCCTGACTTTC. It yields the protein CSVETPNSGANVLTF.

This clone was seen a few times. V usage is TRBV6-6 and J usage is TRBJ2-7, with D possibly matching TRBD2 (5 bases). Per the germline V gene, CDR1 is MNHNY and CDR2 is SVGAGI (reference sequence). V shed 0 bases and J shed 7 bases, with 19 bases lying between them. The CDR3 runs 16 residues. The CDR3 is CASSYSQRTLSGEQYF. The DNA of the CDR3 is TGTGCCAGCAGTTACTCACAAAGGACTCTTTCGGGAGAGCAGTACTTC.

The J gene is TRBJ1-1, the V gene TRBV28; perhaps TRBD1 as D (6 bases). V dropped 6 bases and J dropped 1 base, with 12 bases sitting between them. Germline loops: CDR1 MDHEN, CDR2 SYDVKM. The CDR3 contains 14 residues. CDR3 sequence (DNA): TGTGCCAGCAGCCGACAGGTTGCGAACACTGAAGCTTTCTTT. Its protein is CASSRQVANTEAFF.

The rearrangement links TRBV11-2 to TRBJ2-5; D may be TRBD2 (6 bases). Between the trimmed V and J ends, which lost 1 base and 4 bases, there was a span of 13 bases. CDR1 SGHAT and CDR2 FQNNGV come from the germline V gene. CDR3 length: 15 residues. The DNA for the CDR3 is TGTGCCAGCAGCTTAGTTGGGGGGATTGGAGAGACCCAGTACTTC. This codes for CASSLVGGIGETQYF.

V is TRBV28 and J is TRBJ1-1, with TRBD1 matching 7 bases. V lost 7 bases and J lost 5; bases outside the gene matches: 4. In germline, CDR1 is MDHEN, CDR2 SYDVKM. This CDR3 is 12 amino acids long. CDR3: CASKTGSTEAFF. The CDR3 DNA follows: TGTGCCAGCAAGACAGGGAGTACTGAAGCTTTCTTT. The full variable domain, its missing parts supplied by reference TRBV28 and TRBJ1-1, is DVKVTQSSRYLVKRTGEKVFLECVQDMDHENMFWYRQDPGLGLRLIYFSYDVKMKEKGDIPEGYSVSREKKERFSLILESASTNQTSMYLCASKTGSTEAFFGQGTRLTVV.

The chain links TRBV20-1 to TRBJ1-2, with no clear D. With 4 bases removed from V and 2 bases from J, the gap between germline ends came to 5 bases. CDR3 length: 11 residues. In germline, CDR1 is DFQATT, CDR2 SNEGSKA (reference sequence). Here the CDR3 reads CSATGNYGYTF. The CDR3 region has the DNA TGCAGTGCTACGGGGAACTATGGCTACACCTTC.

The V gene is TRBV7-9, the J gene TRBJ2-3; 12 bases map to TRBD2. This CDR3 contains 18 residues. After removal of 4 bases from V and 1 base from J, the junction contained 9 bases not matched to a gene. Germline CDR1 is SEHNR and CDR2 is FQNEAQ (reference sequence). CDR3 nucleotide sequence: TGTGCCAGCAGCTCCCTAGCGGGAGGGGCAGGCGGCACAGATACGCAGTATTTT. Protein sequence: CASSSLAGGAGGTDTQYF.

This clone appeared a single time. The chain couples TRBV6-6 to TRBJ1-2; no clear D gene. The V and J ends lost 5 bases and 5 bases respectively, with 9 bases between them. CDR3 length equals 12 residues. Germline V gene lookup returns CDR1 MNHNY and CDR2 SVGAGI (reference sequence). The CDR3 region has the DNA TGTGCCAGCAGTCTGGCAGGTTATGGCTACACCTTC. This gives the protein CASSLAGYGYTF.

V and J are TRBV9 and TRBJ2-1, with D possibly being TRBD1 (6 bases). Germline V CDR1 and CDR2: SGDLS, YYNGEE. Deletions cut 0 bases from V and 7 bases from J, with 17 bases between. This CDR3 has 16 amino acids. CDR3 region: CASSVELGARGNEQFF. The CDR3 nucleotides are TGTGCCAGCAGCGTAGAGCTGGGGGCAAGGGGAAATGAGCAGTTCTTC.